This record covers a single T cell receptor beta chain. Its specific antigen is unknown. No much larger clonotype is one base removed from it; base qualities were not supplied. From the cysteine up to the phenylalanine, the CDR3 has a length of 14 residues. The entry retains the CDR3 DNA only, 42 bases that are in frame from base 1. V trim: 4 bases; J trim: 4 bases; unmatched bases: 0. The germline V gene supplies CDR1 SGHTA and CDR2 FQGTGA. This specimen comes from a study of blood T cell repertoires in COVID-19 (dated by TCRdb to the early 2020s). At the level of the whole study: Samples covering the acute and convalescent phases of COVID-19 were provided by collaborators in the United States, Italy and Spain. The sample metadata nearly always contained a de-identified subject ID, COVID-19 status, age in years and sex. A freely available public database, intended as a resource for researchers studying the immune response to SARS-CoV-2, is where the repertoires were released. Deeply sampled blood TCRbeta repertoires from subjects exposed to, actively infected with, or recovered from COVID-19 were included in the dataset. Samples came from the ongoing ImmuneRACE study (first 160 participants) plus 1,254 subjects from 6 global collaborators. Where available, HLA class I and class II types were obtained from metadata supplied by the sample provider rather than from assay-based typing. The prospective study material was composed of cDNA or gDNA derived from T cells, B-cell-depleted T cells, or PBMCs.

Results and caveats for the whole study, not just this receptor: Clinical and demographic metadata were provided uncurated, with the amount varying by source and participant.

TCRbeta CDR3 regions were amplified from genomic DNA by means of the immunoSEQ Assay, a bias-controlled multiplex PCR. In the authors' own workflow: Nucleated cell counts per sample were estimated from amplification of reference gene primers within the assay. To quantify the absolute abundance of each unique TCRbeta CDR3 rearrangement, sequence reads were collapsed and filtered. For each sample, productive Simpson clonality was calculated by taking the square root of Simpson's diversity index across productive rearrangements. TCRdb carries this immuneACCESS record with in-frame sequences only. Its versions omit some clonotypes, under half of them owing to an unresolved V gene in the studies checked, with the rest unexplained. The V and J calls and clone size come from that table; D and trimming were worked out from the DNA. The sample has fewer than 400,000 clones on record, 80% to 90% of them singletons. Clones ranked in the top ten supply under 2.5% of the sample.

Participants in the prospective study were enrolled through a virtual design, were aged 18 to 89 years, and lived in 24 United States geographic areas. In the prospective study, participants were assigned to cohorts based on the clinical history participants reported in a screening survey and a study questionnaire. For ImmuneRACE Cohort 3, a participant was defined as recovered based on two consecutive negative NP/OP PCR tests, clearance by a healthcare professional, or resolution of symptoms. Mobile phlebotomists in the prospective study collected whole blood, serum and a nasopharyngeal or oropharyngeal swab from every participant. Participants in the prospective study had the option to provide additional blood draws and questionnaires over a 2-month period. Before DNA extraction, prospective study blood samples were shipped either frozen or at room temperature.

The chain was built from TRBV7-3 and TRBJ2-2; 10 bases in between match TRBD2. The sample was PBMCs or T cells enriched from blood (not recorded which). This TCR came from a man aged 25-40 years who had recovered from COVID-19. For the CDR3, the sequence is CASSWTSGTGELFF. The DNA is as follows: TGTGCCAGCAGCTGGACTAGCGGCACCGGGGAGCTGTTTTTT.